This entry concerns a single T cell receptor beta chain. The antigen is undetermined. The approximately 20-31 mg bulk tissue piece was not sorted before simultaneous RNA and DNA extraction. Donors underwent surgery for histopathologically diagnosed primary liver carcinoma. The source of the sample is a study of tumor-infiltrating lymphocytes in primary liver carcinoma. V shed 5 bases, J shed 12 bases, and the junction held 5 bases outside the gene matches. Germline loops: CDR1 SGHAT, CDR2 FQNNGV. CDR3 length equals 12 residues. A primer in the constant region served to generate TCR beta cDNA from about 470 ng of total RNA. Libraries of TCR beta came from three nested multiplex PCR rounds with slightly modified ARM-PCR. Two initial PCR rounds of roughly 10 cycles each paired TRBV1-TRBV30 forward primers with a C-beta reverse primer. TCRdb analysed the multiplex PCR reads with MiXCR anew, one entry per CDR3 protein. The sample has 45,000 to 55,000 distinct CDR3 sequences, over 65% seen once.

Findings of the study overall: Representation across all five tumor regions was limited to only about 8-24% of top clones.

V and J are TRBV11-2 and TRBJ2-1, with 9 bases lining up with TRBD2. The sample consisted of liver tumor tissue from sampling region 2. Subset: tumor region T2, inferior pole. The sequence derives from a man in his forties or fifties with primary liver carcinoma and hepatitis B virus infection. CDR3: CASSISGGVQFF. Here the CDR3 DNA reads TGTGCCAGCAGCATTAGCGGGGGTGTGCAGTTCTTC.